This T cell receptor beta chain emerged from a study of blood T cell repertoires in COVID-19 (dated by TCRdb to the early 2020s). Broadly, across the study: Samples from collaborators originated in the United States, Italy and Spain and spanned both the acute and convalescent phases of COVID-19. The samples were drawn from the first 160 participants of the ongoing ImmuneRACE study and from more than 1,000 subjects provided by 6 global collaborators. Deeply sampled blood TCRbeta repertoires from subjects exposed to, actively infected with, or recovered from COVID-19 were included in the dataset. The sample metadata nearly always contained a de-identified subject ID, COVID-19 status, age in years and sex. The prospective study material was composed of cDNA or gDNA derived from T cells, B-cell-depleted T cells, or PBMCs. Where HLA class I and class II types were available, the types were taken from metadata supplied by the sample provider, not from assay-based typing. The repertoires were made available in a free public database intended to serve as a resource for research on the immune response to SARS-CoV-2.

TCRbeta CDR3 regions were amplified from genomic DNA by means of the immunoSEQ Assay, a bias-controlled multiplex PCR. The authors' analysis ran thus. Nucleated cell counts per sample were estimated from amplification of reference gene primers within the assay. To quantify the absolute abundance of each unique TCRbeta CDR3 rearrangement, sequence reads were collapsed and filtered. Productive Simpson clonality was computed per sample as the square root of Simpson's diversity index over productive rearrangements. TCRdb carries this immuneACCESS record with in-frame sequences only. Its versions omit some clonotypes, under half of them owing to an unresolved V gene in the studies checked, with the rest unexplained. V, J and clone size are those of that table, while D and trimming were read from the DNA. A total of some 48,000 clones appear in this sample, 89% of them only once. The ten largest clones add up to around 30% of the sample.

Beyond this particular receptor, the publication reports: Clinical and demographic metadata were provided uncurated, with the amount varying by source and participant.

CDR1 and CDR2, per the germline V gene, are SNHLY and FYNNEI. Ends trimmed: V by 8 bases, J by 1 base; bases unmatched to a gene: 10. The CDR3 covers 16 residues, taking in both the cysteine and the phenylalanine. Only the CDR3 portion is preserved as DNA: 48 bases, with reading frame beginning at the first base. About this clone: Its antigen is unknown. Nothing much larger sits one base from this clone, and base qualities are not available.

Whole blood was collected in K2EDTA tubes by collaborating institutions according to the institutions' own protocols. For TCRbeta analysis, collaborator samples were shipped as frozen whole blood, as isolated PBMCs, or as DNA extracted from either sample type. The sequence derives from a woman of 80 years or more with acute or convalescent COVID-19. The chain employs TRBV2 and TRBJ2-5; the central 10 bases match TRBD2. Input material: peripheral blood. The sequenced DNA: TGTGCCAGCTGGGAGTTAGCGGGAGGAATCCAAGAGACCCAGTACTTC. Translated, this gives CASWELAGGIQETQYF.